The clone carrying this T cell receptor (beta chain) was seen a handful of times. The antigen is unknown. This sample is part of a study of spatial heterogeneity in lung cancer. General observations from the study: At resection, ubiquitous expanded tumor TCRs appeared in blood more than at follow-up.

TCRdb redid the calling of the 5' RACE reads with MiXCR, one entry per CDR3 protein. The sample yields around 41,000 distinct CDR3 sequences, approximately 7% seen once. Time point given: sample taken at primary tumor resection. Frozen PBMC, nontumor lung or tumor provided whole RNA, which was sequenced unsorted. The donors, about 74 patients with untreated early-stage non-small cell lung cancer, provided the samples. The source was PBMCs, collected at surgery. This receptor was taken from a female donor with early-stage non-small cell lung cancer.

The CDR3 DNA reads as TGCGCCAGCAGCTTGCTCTCCCGCACAGATACGCAGTATTTT. Translated, it gives CASSLLSRTDTQYF. J is TRBJ2-3 and V is TRBV5-1; D remains ambiguous. The germline gives CDR1 SGHRS, CDR2 YFSETQ. The V gene lost 1 base and the J gene lost 1 base, with 7 bases spanning the gap. CDR3 length: 14 amino acids. Combining the CDR3 with reference TRBV5-1 and TRBJ2-3 gives the whole variable domain KAGVTQTPRYLIKTRGQQVTLSCSPISGHRSVSWYQQTPGQGLQFLFEYFSETQRNKGNFPGRFSGRQFSNSRSEMNVSTLELGDSALYLCASSLLSRTDTQYFGPGTRLTVL.